The rows below give T cell receptor beta chains drawn from one sample of a study of ipilimumab plus nivolumab after autologous stem cell transplantation. TCRdb keeps only in-frame clones here, not all; method: immunoSEQ multiplex PCR. The sample has roughly 20,000 clones; just over 75% are singletons. The sequences come from PBMCs, collected in a trial of ipilimumab plus nivolumab as post-transplant consolidation. The receptors were gathered from a male donor with diffuse large B-cell lymphoma. CDR3s include the opening cysteine and the closing phenylalanine or tryptophan. A D gene is named only where the DNA matches it firmly. Size is stated for part of the rows, as once, few or many counts, or as a class when the clone is expanded.

-	TRBJ1-1	-	TRBV10-3	TGTGCCATCAGTGTTGGGGGGAACACTGAAGCTTTCTTT	CAISVGGNTEAFF
-	TRBJ2-5	TRBD1	TRBV19	TGTGCCAGTAGTATAGGAGGGGACAGACTACAAGAGACCCAGTACTTC	CASSIGGDRLQETQYF
few	TRBJ1-2	TRBD1	TRBV19	TGTGCCAGTATTAATCCGGGACAGGGAAGAGATGGCTACACCTTC	CASINPGQGRDGYTF
-	TRBJ2-2	TRBD2	TRBV5-1	TGCGCCAGCAGCTTGCTCGGACTAGCGGGGGGACCCACCGGGGAGCTGTTTTTT	CASSLLGLAGGPTGELFF
-	TRBJ2-7	-	TRBV19	TGTGCCAGTAGTATACCGGGGGCCTTCTACGAGCAGTACTTC	CASSIPGAFYEQYF
few	TRBJ1-2	TRBD1	TRBV6-1	TGTGCCAGTGGACAGGGGGCTGCGGGCTACACCTTC	CASGQGAAGYTF
-	TRBJ2-4	-	TRBV5-4	TGTGCCAGCAGCTTGGGTGTGGGGGGCGAGGGGAACATTCAGTACTTC	CASSLGVGGEGNIQYF
-	TRBJ1-5	TRBD1	TRBV5-8	TGTGCCAGCACCCCTAGACAGGGAGCCAGCGCGGGGCAGCCCCAGCATTTT	CASTPRQGASAGQPQHF
-	TRBJ2-7	-	TRBV5-1	TGCGCCAGCAGCTTTGGGGGGCCCATCTACGAGCAGTACTTC	CASSFGGPIYEQYF
medium-sized	TRBJ1-2	TRBD1	TRBV5-1	TGCGCCAGCAGCCTCGTCAGGACAGGGGGCGCAGAGGATGGCTACACCTTC	CASSLVRTGGAEDGYTF
-	TRBJ1-5	-	TRBV6-4	TGTGCCAGCAGTGCGGGGGCCGATCAGCCCCAGCATTTT	CASSAGADQPQHF
-	TRBJ1-1	TRBD1	TRBV5-4	TGTGCCAGCAGCGGGGACAGGGGTGATACTGAAGCTTTCTTT	CASSGDRGDTEAFF
-	TRBJ2-5	-	TRBV5-4	TGTGCCAGCAGTCCGCGGCGGGGTTCCGGGGAGACCCAGTACTTC	CASSPRRGSGETQYF
-	TRBJ1-5	-	TRBV29-1	TGCAGCGTTGGGGAGGAAGGAAGCAATCAGCCCCAGCATTTT	CSVGEEGSNQPQHF
-	TRBJ2-3	TRBD1	TRBV6-5	TGTGCCAGCAGTACCGGGACAGGGTCCGTAGATACGCAGTATTTT	CASSTGTGSVDTQYF
-	TRBJ1-1	-	TRBV7-9	TGTGCCAGCAGCCAAGACATGCTGAACACTGAAGCTTTCTTT	CASSQDMLNTEAFF
-	TRBJ2-7	-	TRBV7-8	TGTGCCAGCAGCCACCCCGTAACCTACGAGCAGTACTTC	CASSHPVTYEQYF
-	TRBJ2-3	TRBD1	TRBV11-3	TGTGCCAGCAGCCTGGGTGGGACAGGGACAGATACGCAGTATTTT	CASSLGGTGTDTQYF
-	TRBJ1-6	-	TRBV30	TGTGCCTACCGGACATCTTTGTCACCCCTCCACTTT	CAYRTSLSPLHF
few	TRBJ2-3	-	TRBV27	TGTGCCAGCAGACCAGAAGCGGGCGCTAAAACTAGCACAGATACGCAGTATTTT	CASRPEAGAKTSTDTQYF
few	TRBJ1-6	TRBD1	TRBV2	TGTGCCAGCAGTGTTCCGGACAGGGACTCACCCCTCCACTTT	CASSVPDRDSPLHF
-	TRBJ2-5	TRBD2	TRBV7-9	TGTGCCAGCAGCTTAGGGCTAGCGGGGGACCAAGAGACCCAGTACTTC	CASSLGLAGDQETQYF
-	TRBJ2-5	TRBD1	TRBV19	TGTGCCAGTAGCCGACAGGGACAAGAGACCCAGTACTTC	CASSRQGQETQYF
-	TRBJ1-3	-	TRBV6-5	TGTGCCAGCAGTGGACCGGCGGACACCATATATTTT	CASSGPADTIYF
few	TRBJ1-3	-	TRBV7-9	TGTGCCAGGGACGAACGTCGGGACACCATATATTTT	CARDERRDTIYF
-	TRBJ2-1	-	TRBV18	TGTGCCAGCTCACCAAGCCGGGTCCATGAGCAGTTCTTC	CASSPSRVHEQFF
-	TRBJ2-5	TRBD2	TRBV30	TGTGCCTGGAGCCTAGCGGGGGGGCGGGAGACCCAGTACTTC	CAWSLAGGRETQYF
large	TRBJ2-7	TRBD2	TRBV27	TGTGCCAGCAGTTCAACTAGCGCCGGGCCCTACGAGCAGTACTTC	CASSSTSAGPYEQYF
-	TRBJ2-7	-	TRBV10-2	TGCGCCAGCACCGAGAAGGGGTGGGCCGCTGATAGGGAGCAGTACTTC	CASTEKGWAADREQYF
-	TRBJ1-5	TRBD1	TRBV7-8	TGTGCCAGCAGCTTGGACAGGGTCGACCAGCCCCAGCATTTT	CASSLDRVDQPQHF
few	TRBJ1-5	-	TRBV15	TGTGCCACCAGCAGAGACCTAGGAGTAAATCAGCCCCAGCATTTT	CATSRDLGVNQPQHF
once	TRBJ1-5	-	TRBV6-6	TGTGCCAGCAGTTCACTTTCGACAGACGCGGGGCCCCAGCATTTT	CASSSLSTDAGPQHF
-	TRBJ2-5	TRBD2	TRBV29-1	TGCAGCGCCGAGGGACTAGCGGGGAAAGTACAAGAGACCCAGTACTTC	CSAEGLAGKVQETQYF
-	TRBJ2-3	TRBD2	TRBV27	TGTGCCAGCAGTTTAGCGGGGGACACAGATACGCAGTATTTT	CASSLAGDTDTQYF
-	TRBJ1-1	-	TRBV11-3	TGTGCCAGCAGCTTAGATAACAGTGAAGCTTTCTTT	CASSLDNSEAFF
-	TRBJ2-7	TRBD2	TRBV9	TGTGCCAGCAGCGTAGGTGGTAGCGGGGGGGCGAACTTCTACGAGCAGTACTTC	CASSVGGSGGANFYEQYF
-	TRBJ2-1	TRBD2	TRBV5-1	TGCGCCAGCAGCATACTAGCGGGGGGGCTTAATCACTACAATGAGCAGTTCTTC	CASSILAGGLNHYNEQFF
-	TRBJ1-5	-	TRBV5-4	TGTGCCAGCAGCTTGTCCCCCCGGGACGCGGGAGGAGGCAATCAGCCCCAGCATTTT	CASSLSPRDAGGGNQPQHF
-	TRBJ1-5	-	TRBV2	TGTGCCAGCAGGGATCTGTCGGGTCAGCCCCAGCATTTT	CASRDLSGQPQHF
-	TRBJ1-6	-	TRBV7-6	TGTGCCAGCACTCCATGGACGGGTAATTCACCCCTCCACTTT	CASTPWTGNSPLHF
-	TRBJ1-2	-	TRBV5-1	TGCGCCAGCAGCTTGTTTGACGACTATGGCTACACCTTC	CASSLFDDYGYTF
-	TRBJ2-3	TRBD2	TRBV5-1	TGCGCCAGCAGCTTCAGCGGGGGAGGAGATACGCAGTATTTT	CASSFSGGGDTQYF
once	TRBJ1-1	-	TRBV5-1	TGCGCCAGTATTTCTGGCACTGAAGCTTTCTTT	CASISGTEAFF
-	TRBJ2-3	-	TRBV18	TGTGCCAGCTCACCACAGGCGGGTACGCAGTATTTT	CASSPQAGTQYF
-	TRBJ2-2	TRBD1	TRBV7-9	TGTGCCAGCAGCTCAACCCGGACAGGGGGCATCGCGAACACCGGGGAGCTGTTTTTT	CASSSTRTGGIANTGELFF
-	TRBJ2-2	-	TRBV5-6	TGTGCCAGCAGCTTGGGGGGCGGGGGCCAGAACACCGGGGAGCTGTTTTTT	CASSLGGGGQNTGELFF
large	TRBJ1-5	-	TRBV19	TGTGCCAGTAGTCTGAATAGCAATCAGCCCCAGCATTTT	CASSLNSNQPQHF
once	TRBJ2-1	-	TRBV5-1	TGCGCCAGCAGCTTGGACTCCCGATACAATGAGCAGTTCTTC	CASSLDSRYNEQFF
-	TRBJ2-3	TRBD1	TRBV9	TGTGCCAGCAGCGAATCCGCCGGGACAGGGAATTTCGCAGATACGCAGTATTTT	CASSESAGTGNFADTQYF
-	TRBJ2-3	TRBD2	TRBV7-2	TGTGCCAGCAGCTTAGTACTAGCGGGGCACACAGATACGCAGTATTTT	CASSLVLAGHTDTQYF
-	TRBJ2-1	-	TRBV9	TGTGCCAGCAGCGTAGGCTCCAATGAGCAGTTCTTC	CASSVGSNEQFF
-	TRBJ2-3	-	TRBV9	TGTGCCAGCAGCGCCCAGCCCACCAGCACAGATACGCAGTATTTT	CASSAQPTSTDTQYF
once	TRBJ1-2	TRBD1	TRBV5-7	TGTGCCAGCGGACAGGGGGAGGAAGGCTACACCTTC	CASGQGEEGYTF
-	TRBJ2-5	-	TRBV5-1	TGCGCCAGCAGCTTACAGGGTGGCGACCGAGAGACCCAGTACTTC	CASSLQGGDRETQYF
-	TRBJ1-2	-	TRBV28	TGTGCCAGCAGTTTCTCAGGGAATGGCTACACCTTC	CASSFSGNGYTF